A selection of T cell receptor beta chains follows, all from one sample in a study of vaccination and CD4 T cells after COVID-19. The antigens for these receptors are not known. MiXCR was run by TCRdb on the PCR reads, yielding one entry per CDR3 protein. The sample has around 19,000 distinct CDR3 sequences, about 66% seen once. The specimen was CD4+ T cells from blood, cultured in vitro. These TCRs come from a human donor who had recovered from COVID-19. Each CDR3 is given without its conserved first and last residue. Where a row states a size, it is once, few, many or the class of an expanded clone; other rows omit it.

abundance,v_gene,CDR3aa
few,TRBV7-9,ASSLADRAVEYNSPLH
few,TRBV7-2,ASSLVSGWDEQF
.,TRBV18,ASSPVDTEAF
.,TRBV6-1,ASSDRGSDNEKLF
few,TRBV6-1,ASSEVVTHYEQY
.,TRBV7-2,ASSFGGEANYGYT
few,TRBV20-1,SARGGPLANEQF
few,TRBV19,ASRRVGGSTEAF
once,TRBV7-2,ASSLEGGQETQY
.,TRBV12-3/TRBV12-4,ASSASGGTEAF
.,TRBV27,ASSLSPPGAANYGYT
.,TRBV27,ASSLSVSLAKNIQY
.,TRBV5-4,ASSLVGPGGRELF
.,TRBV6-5,ASSSDWGGNSPLH
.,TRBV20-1,SARGLAGLETQY
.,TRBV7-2,ASSRGLGGRPPRIQY
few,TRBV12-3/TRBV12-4,ASSLEPGDVYGYT
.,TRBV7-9,ASSLGGSFYEQY
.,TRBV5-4,ASSLVRQSGGELF
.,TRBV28,ASSSLKSTEAF
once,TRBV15,ATSKNTGGGWTQY
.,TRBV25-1,ASSESRGLSGEQY
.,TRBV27,ASSPRQGFSAF
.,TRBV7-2,ASSLRSTGELF
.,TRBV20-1,SARDLDRRLNNSPLH
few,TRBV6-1,ASISPGQARAGNTIY
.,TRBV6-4,ASYLTANTEAF
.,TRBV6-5,ASSSGNGNTEAF
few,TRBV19,ASSSSGTSGEF
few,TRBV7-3,ASSLIQGAPPGELF
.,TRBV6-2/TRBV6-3,ASSYSTYEQY
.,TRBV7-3,ASSSLSGSYNEQF
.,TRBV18,ASSPEGESYT
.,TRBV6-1,ASSGSTGAASANQPQH
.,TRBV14,ASSQDRGRAETQY
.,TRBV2,ASSAGMNTEAF
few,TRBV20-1,SALTGGGEQY
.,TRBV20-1,SAYIKGTQY
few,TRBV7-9,ASSLRLGQGGGELF
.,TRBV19,ASSEQGSGELF
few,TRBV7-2,ASSLDPGGSNQPQH